The sequence of this T cell receptor beta chain was determined in a study of human CD8 memory T cell subsets. Cells that were CCR7+ PD-1- TIGIT- were defined as the stem-like memory CD8+ T cell population, referred to as TSTEM. Extraction of RNA, which was performed with an RNeasy Mini Kit, drew on duplicate vials of some 150,000 sorted CD8+ T cells per subset. UMI-labeled 5' RACE was the method by which TCR beta libraries were made. Study processing details: From around 3,000 to 20,000 functional CDR3 beta clonotypes were held in each TCR beta library. TCRdb re-called the 5' RACE reads; one entry per CDR3 protein, DNA not given. The V and J calls were determined by TCRdb, not by the authors. In total, the table holds about 17,000 distinct CDR3 sequences. This clonotype shows up as medium-sized by frequency. The length of the CDR3 is 19 residues. CDR1 and CDR2 (germline): LGHNA, YSLEER.

The chain has TRBV4-3 and TRBJ2-2; TCRdb reports TRBD1, a call that lacks DNA to check it against. This clonotype originated in a human donor in good health. The sample comprised CD8+ stem-like memory T cells (TSCM and TCM) sorted from PBMCs. The subset here: stem-like memory CD8 T cells (TSTEM), CCR7+ PD-1- TIGIT-. The CDR3 region is CASSQETSLASLNTGELFF.